What follows are 30 T cell receptor beta chains derived from one specimen sequenced in a study of radiation and T cells in renal cell carcinoma. Regarding time point: blood 4 weeks post-SBRT, at nephrectomy. Treatment noted: 15 Gy SBRT to primary tumor, nephrectomy 4 weeks later. Method: immunoSEQ multiplex PCR; TCRdb's copy keeps in-frame clones and lacks some. Of approximately 29,000 clones listed, approximately 81% are singletons. Sequenced here: blood, sampled from a patient whose treatment included radiotherapy and nephrectomy. These receptors came from a man between 60 and 75 years old with renal cell carcinoma.

The CDR3 is CASSSPGDGYTF. For the CDR3, the DNA is TGTGCCAGCAGTTCACCAGGGGATGGCTACACCTTC. The rearrangement uses TRBV6-6 and TRBJ1-2, with D possibly TRBD1 on 6 matching bases. Trimming cost V 4 bases and J 6 bases, with 9 bases left between them. CDR1 and CDR2 from the germline V gene are MNHNY and SVGAGI (reference sequence). This CDR3 is 12 amino acids long.

The chain uses TRBV6-5 and TRBJ1-2, with TRBD1 as a possible D gene (5 bases). Germline lookup yields CDR1 MNHEY and CDR2 SVGAGI. V was shortened by 0 bases and J by 6 bases, with 11 bases between the two germline ends. The CDR3 covers 14 residues. CDR3 sequence: CASSYSGGPNGYTF. CDR3 nucleotides: TGTGCCAGCAGTTACTCGGGGGGTCCGAATGGCTACACCTTC.

The chain is built from TRBV5-1 and TRBJ1-3; no reliable D call. V shed 7 bases and J shed 0 bases, with 17 bases lying between them. Per germline, CDR1 SGHRS and CDR2 YFSETQ. The CDR3 sequence is 16 residues long. CDR3 sequence reads: CASSFGQTSSGNTIYF. In nucleotides, the CDR3 is TGCGCCAGCTCATTCGGGCAGACGAGCTCTGGAAACACCATATATTTT. The full variable domain, its missing parts supplied by reference TRBV5-1 and TRBJ1-3, is KAGVTQTPRYLIKTRGQQVTLSCSPISGHRSVSWYQQTPGQGLQFLFEYFSETQRNKGNFPGRFSGRQFSNSRSEMNVSTLELGDSALYLCASSFGQTSSGNTIYFGEGSWLTVV.

This chain joins TRBV13 and TRBJ2-1, with TRBD2 identical over 9 bases. The length of the CDR3 is 18 residues. Germline V gene sequence: CDR1 PRHDT, CDR2 FYEKMQ (reference sequence). V trimming: 1 base; J trimming: 0 bases; junction bases outside the gene matches: 7. DNA for the CDR3: TGTGCCAGCAGCTTAGAACTAGCGGGTCAGAGCTCCTACAATGAGCAGTTCTTC. Its translation: CASSLELAGQSSYNEQFF.

The genes are TRBV5-1 and TRBJ2-5, with a possible D match to TRBD2 (6 bases). CDR3 size: 15 residues. The germline V and J ends were trimmed by 3 bases and 5 bases, with 17 bases remaining between them. In germline, CDR1 is SGHRS, CDR2 YFSETQ. The CDR3 spells CASSSGLSGLETQYF. CDR3 bases: TGCGCCAGCAGCTCTGGACTATCAGGGTTGGAGACCCAGTACTTC.

The chain is built from TRBV5-4 and TRBJ2-3, with 7 bases lining up with TRBD2. The germline gives CDR1 SGHNT, CDR2 YYREEE (reference sequence). The CDR3 is made up of 15 amino acids. The V and J ends lost 4 bases and 3 bases, in that order; junction bases with no gene match: 8. CDR3 bases: TGTGCCAGCAGCCCGTCGCGGGAGAGGACAGATACGCAGTATTTT. It yields the protein CASSPSRERTDTQYF.

The chain carries TRBV27 and TRBJ2-7; D ambiguous. The CDR3 length is 14 residues. The V gene's germline CDR1 is MNHEY and CDR2 SMNVEV (reference sequence). V dropped 4 bases and J dropped 0 bases, with 10 bases sitting between them. The CDR3 is CASSYSRSSYEQYF. The DNA for the CDR3 is TGTGCCAGCAGTTATTCGAGAAGCTCCTACGAGCAGTACTTC.

The chain recombines TRBV2 with TRBJ1-3; D is unresolved. The germline V and J ends were trimmed by 2 bases and 4 bases, with 9 bases remaining between them. The CDR3 has 14 residues. CDR1 and CDR2 from the germline V gene are SNHLY and FYNNEI. The CDR3 DNA follows: TGTGCCAGCAGTGAATTGGGTTGGGGAAACACCATATATTTT. The encoded protein is CASSELGWGNTIYF.

V and J are TRBV19 and TRBJ2-7; the match to TRBD1 covers 7 bases. The CDR3 is 15 amino acids. V shed 5 bases, J shed 3 bases, and the junction held 10 bases outside the gene matches. Germline CDR1 is LNHDA and CDR2 is SQIVND (reference sequence). CDR3 protein: CASSSSGQVHYEQYF. As DNA, the CDR3 is TGTGCCAGTAGTTCGTCCGGACAGGTCCACTACGAGCAGTACTTC.

This sequence joins TRBV7-9 and TRBJ2-1, with 12 positions matching TRBD2. CDR3 size: 17 residues. Germline CDR1 is SEHNR and CDR2 is FQNEAQ (reference sequence). J lost 8 bases, V lost 0 bases, and 8 bases had no gene match. CDR3 sequence (DNA): TGTGCCAGCAGCTTAGCGCTAGCGGGAGGGGCTTGGGATGAGCAGTTCTTC. The encoded protein is CASSLALAGGAWDEQFF.

This clone was seen more than once but under ten times. This sequence joins TRBV2 and TRBJ2-3; 8 bases map to TRBD2. The CDR3 runs 12 residues. After removal of 4 bases from V and 6 bases from J, the junction contained 0 bases not matched to a gene. Germline CDR1 is SNHLY and CDR2 is FYNNEI. This CDR3 is CASSGLADTQYF. CDR3 nucleotide sequence: TGTGCCAGCAGTGGACTAGCGGATACGCAGTATTTT.

This clone turned up a few times. The chain uses TRBV10-3 and TRBJ1-1; TRBD1 aligns across 7 bases. V shed 4 bases, J shed 4 bases, and the junction held 9 bases outside the gene matches. Germline lookup yields CDR1 ENHRY and CDR2 SYGVKD. The length of the CDR3 is 15 residues. The CDR3 here is CAISVNRGMGTEAFF. The CDR3 DNA sequence: TGTGCCATCAGTGTCAACAGGGGAATGGGCACTGAAGCTTTCTTT.

This chain connects TRBV5-8 to TRBJ2-3, with D unclear. V lost 5 bases and J lost 2, with 6 bases in between. CDR1 is SGHTS, CDR2 YDEGEE, per germline. CDR3 length equals 12 residues. This chain's CDR3 is CASRPYTDTQYF. In DNA form, the CDR3 reads TGTGCCAGCAGACCCTACACAGATACGCAGTATTTT.

V gene TRBV6-1 combines with J gene TRBJ2-7; 14 positions match TRBD2. The V gene's germline CDR1 is MNHNS and CDR2 SASEGT. The CDR3 totals 16 residues. The V segment lost 4 bases and the J segment 0 bases; nucleotides outside the gene matches: 2. The CDR3 loop reads CASSGLAGGSSYEQYF. The CDR3 DNA reads TGTGCCAGCAGTGGACTAGCGGGAGGGAGCTCCTACGAGCAGTACTTC.

As concerns this clone: Since a much larger clone is just one base distant, this may be a read error. The CDR3, as DNA: TGTGCCAGCAGTGAATACAATGAGCAGTTCTTC. Amino acid sequence: CASSEYNEQFF. The chain is built from TRBV25-1 and TRBJ2-1; no clear D. CDR1 and CDR2 (germline): MGHDK, SYGVNS. The CDR3 contains 11 residues. V was shortened by 0 bases and J by 6 bases, with 0 bases between the two germline ends.

This clone was observed a single time. The chain carries TRBV27 and TRBJ2-7; 10 nucleotides match TRBD2. This CDR3 has 13 residues. V was pared by 4 bases and J by 7 bases, with 4 bases of the junction left unmatched. Per the germline V gene, CDR1 is MNHEY and CDR2 is SMNVEV (reference sequence). The CDR3 loop is CASSSSGRAEQYF. The CDR3 DNA follows: TGTGCCAGCAGTTCTAGCGGGAGAGCTGAGCAGTACTTC.

The V and J genes are TRBV29-1 and TRBJ2-5, with TRBD2 matching over 8 bases. Germline V gives CDR1 SQVTM, CDR2 ANQGSEA. V lost 5 bases to trimming and J lost 1 base; unmatched junction nucleotides: 0. The CDR3 length is 12 residues. This chain's CDR3 is CSVTSGQETQYF. CDR3 nucleotide sequence: TGCAGCGTTACTAGCGGCCAAGAGACCCAGTACTTC.

The chain employs TRBV11-3 and TRBJ2-2; D unresolved. This CDR3 spans 13 amino acids. The germline V gene encodes CDR1 SGHNT and CDR2 YENEEA. Trimming left V 4 bases short and J 0 bases short, with 3 bases between. The CDR3 protein is CASSSSNTGELFF. CDR3 nucleotide sequence: TGTGCCAGCAGCTCGTCGAACACCGGGGAGCTGTTTTTT. Together with reference TRBV11-3 and TRBJ2-2, the CDR3 gives the full variable domain: EAGVVQSPRYKIIEKKQPVAFWCNPISGHNTLYWYLQNLGQGPELLIRYENEEAVDDSQLPKDRFSAERLKGVDSTLKIQPAELGDSAVYLCASSSSNTGELFFGEGSRLTVL.

This chain connects TRBV11-2 to TRBJ2-7; 13 bases align to TRBD2. The germline V gene encodes CDR1 SGHAT and CDR2 FQNNGV. The CDR3 extends over 15 amino acids. Trimming at V came to 5 bases and at J to 6 bases, leaving 7 bases not matched to a gene. The CDR3 DNA reads as TGTGCCAGCAGCACTGGACTAGCGGGAGTTTTCGAGCAGTACTTC. Translated, it gives CASSTGLAGVFEQYF.

This chain uses TRBV19 with TRBJ2-4; tentatively, D is TRBD1 or TRBD2 (6 bases each). Trimming pared 3 bases from V and 0 bases from J, leaving 12 bases between. The CDR3 totals 16 residues. Looked up from germline, CDR1 is LNHDA and CDR2 is SQIVND (reference sequence). The CDR3 DNA reads TGTGCCAGTAGTATGAGGGGGGAAGTAGCCAAAAACATTCAGTACTTC. Its protein is CASSMRGEVAKNIQYF.

Only one count was recorded for this clone. J is TRBJ2-2 and V is TRBV9; D remains unclear. V lost 5 bases and J 3 bases, leaving 5 bases between the germline ends. The CDR3 runs to 12 residues. Germline V gene data show CDR1 as SGDLS and CDR2 as YYNGEE. For the CDR3, the DNA is TGTGCCAGCAGACGGCACACCGGGGAGCTGTTTTTT. Amino acids: CASRRHTGELFF.

The J gene is TRBJ2-5, the V gene TRBV18, with TRBD2 matching over 12 bases. Losses at the gene ends were 6 bases for V and 3 bases for J; bases not matched to a gene: 11. Germline CDR1 reads KGHSH; CDR2 reads LQKENI. This CDR3 has 17 residues. The CDR3, as DNA: TGTGCCAGCTCGCTCGGGCGGACTAGCGGGGCGGAAGAGACCCAGTACTTC. Protein sequence: CASSLGRTSGAEETQYF.

The rearrangement joins TRBV6-1 to TRBJ2-7, with D possibly TRBD2 on 5 matching bases. Germline CDR1 and CDR2: MNHNS and SASEGT. This CDR3 contains 13 residues. Trimming pared 1 base from V and 4 bases from J, leaving 8 bases between. The CDR3 protein is CASSEGWEYEQYF. The CDR3 region has the DNA TGTGCCAGCAGTGAAGGTTGGGAGTACGAGCAGTACTTC.

The rearrangement joins TRBV5-4 to TRBJ2-1, with D uncertain. Germline assignment: CDR1 SGHNT and CDR2 YYREEE (reference sequence). CDR3 length equals 11 residues. The germline V and J ends were trimmed by 3 bases and 8 bases, with 6 bases remaining between them. CDR3 residues: CASSSRDEQFF. The CDR3 DNA reads TGTGCCAGCAGCTCTAGGGATGAGCAGTTCTTC.

This clone turned up a few times. The chain combines TRBV29-1 with TRBJ1-1; D gene ambiguous. Germline assignment: CDR1 SQVTM and CDR2 ANQGSEA. The CDR3 covers 11 residues. Between the trimmed V and J ends, which lost 4 bases and 9 bases, there was a span of 12 bases. CDR3 residues: CSVGHVGKAFF. For the CDR3, the DNA is TGCAGCGTTGGTCATGTGGGAAAAGCTTTCTTT.

The chain couples TRBV12-5 to TRBJ1-1; D perhaps matches TRBD1 (5 bases). Germline loops: CDR1 LGHNT, CDR2 FRNRAP. The ends were cut back, 0 bases at V and 10 bases at J, with 12 bases in the middle. The CDR3 totals 13 residues. The CDR3 coding sequence is TGTGCTAGTGGTTTGGTACAGGCAATCGGAGCTTTCTTT. Its translation: CASGLVQAIGAFF.

V gene TRBV18 combines with J gene TRBJ2-1; D is uncertain. CDR1 and CDR2 from the germline V gene are KGHSH and LQKENI. The CDR3 length is 12 residues. The germline V and J ends were trimmed by 3 bases and 8 bases, with 8 bases remaining between them. This chain's CDR3 is CASSPWPDEQFF. DNA of the CDR3: TGTGCCAGCTCACCCTGGCCGGATGAGCAGTTCTTC.

This clone was counted many times. The chain employs TRBV30 and TRBJ2-7, with D possibly matching TRBD1 (6 bases). The CDR3 covers 12 residues. CDR1 is GTSNPN, CDR2 SVGIG, per germline (reference sequence). V lost 4 bases and J 5 bases, leaving 12 bases between the germline ends. The CDR3 DNA reads TGTGCCTGGACTTTGGACAGTCACGAGCAGTACTTC. Its protein is CAWTLDSHEQYF.

The J gene is TRBJ2-1, the V gene TRBV5-4; D gene unclear. The germline V gene encodes CDR1 SGHNT and CDR2 YYREEE (reference sequence). Trimming shortened V by 3 bases and J by 9 bases, and 7 bases separated the two germline ends. CDR3 length: 11 residues. The DNA for the CDR3 is TGTGCCAGCAGCTCCGATAGTGAGCAGTTCTTC. Its protein is CASSSDSEQFF.

This clone is a singleton in its sample. The CDR3 DNA sequence: TGCGCCAGCACTTCCCAGACGAACACTGAAGCTTTCTTT. Protein: CASTSQTNTEAFF. V gene TRBV5-1 combines with J gene TRBJ1-1, with D hard to call. V was cut by 6 bases and J by 1 base, with 10 bases left in between. Germline V gives CDR1 SGHRS, CDR2 YFSETQ. This CDR3 contains 13 residues.